This TCR beta chain was captured by sequencing in a study of T-cell reconstitution after alpha-beta-depleted transplantation in children (dated by TCRdb to 2016 to 2017). With respect to the entire study: Using TCR repertoire profiling, the study quantitatively followed how T-cell immune reconstitution unfolded in children after TCRalphabeta/CD19-depleted allogeneic hematopoietic cell transplantation.

The treatment or condition label on this specimen signifies: allogeneic hematopoietic cell transplantation with graft depleted of TCRalphabeta T cells and CD19 B cells. The transplant recipients were children given TCRalphabeta/CD19-depleted allogeneic hematopoietic cell grafts. General study outcomes and caveats: In some patients, high TCRbeta diversity at day 60 was attributed to recipient T cells and intrathymic progenitors that had survived conditioning. Apparently early alphabetaT-cell count recovery about two months after transplant reportedly relied on only several hundred rapidly expanded clones derived from non-depleted graft cells. Hyperexpanded clone frequencies declined over subsequent months; after one year, T-cell counts and TCRbeta diversity were mostly attributed to newly produced T cells.

Library construction relied on PCR. Sequencing instrument: Illumina HiSeq 2500. TCR libraries were prepared with molecular barcoding, using unique molecular identifiers to normalize TCRbeta repertoire quantification. In-frame beta chains were kept once TCRdb had trimmed the public reads at Q25 with fastp and called clones with MiXCR. CDR3 protein duplicates are merged, each entry listing the most common genes and DNA. This sample comprises about 190,000 distinct CDR3 sequences, approximately 12% of them detected only once. Roughly 13% of the sample is held by the ten biggest clonotypes. This clonotype was counted ten times or more. No cognate antigen has been identified for it. The input lacks base qualities; no much larger clone sits a single base away. The clonotype was recovered from a boy aged 2 to 10 with acute myeloid leukemia, due to receive a stem cell transplant. This specimen consisted of PBMCs, obtained before TCRalphabeta/CD19-depleted stem cell transplant.

Read as DNA, the sequence is TGTGCCAGCAGTGATTTGACGGAAAGCTCCTACAATGAGCAGTTCTTC. This sequence encodes CASSDLTESSYNEQFF. The sequence joins TRBV27 to TRBJ2-1, with the D gene not confidently named. Its CDR3 holds 16 amino acids, cysteine through phenylalanine. Only the CDR3 part of the read is kept: 48 bases, read in frame from the first base. The germline ends are 14 bases apart after V is trimmed by 5 bases and J by 0 bases. Looking up the germline V gene (reference sequence) yields CDR1 MNHEY and CDR2 SMNVEV.